Below, one T cell receptor (beta chain) is given with its context. Its antigen is still unknown. Other DNA sequences in this sample translate to the same CDR3. This sample is drawn from a study of cytomegalovirus exposure and HLA in healthy donors. Findings and limits, study-wide: Associated with cytomegalovirus, according to the listing, were around 160 TCR beta chains.

Looked up from germline, CDR1 is SQVTM and CDR2 is ANQGSEA. This CDR3 comprises 14 residues. V dropped 5 bases and J dropped 6; count of bases not matched to a gene: 11. Researchers ran the PCR with 60 Vbeta and 13 Jbeta primers. Measured with immunoSEQ multiplex PCR; TCRdb has only the in-frame clones, and not every one. This table has approximately 100,000 clones, about 83% appearing once. At collection, donors were nominally healthy, but unrecorded immune exposures were probable. The sample consisted of PBMCs. The clonotype was recovered from a female donor in good health and CMV-seronegative. The genes are TRBV29-1 and TRBJ1-1, with 8 bases aligning to TRBD1. CDR3 sequence reads: CSVLRDRGLAEAFF. The DNA for the CDR3 is TGCAGCGTTCTCCGAGACAGGGGTCTTGCTGAAGCTTTCTTT. Full variable domain (remainder filled in from reference TRBV29-1 and TRBJ1-1): SAVISQKPSRDICQRGTSLTIQCQVDSQVTMMFWYRQQPGQSLTLIATANQGSEATYESGFVIDKFPISRPNLTFSTLTVSNMSPEDSSIYLCSVLRDRGLAEAFFGQGTRLTVV.